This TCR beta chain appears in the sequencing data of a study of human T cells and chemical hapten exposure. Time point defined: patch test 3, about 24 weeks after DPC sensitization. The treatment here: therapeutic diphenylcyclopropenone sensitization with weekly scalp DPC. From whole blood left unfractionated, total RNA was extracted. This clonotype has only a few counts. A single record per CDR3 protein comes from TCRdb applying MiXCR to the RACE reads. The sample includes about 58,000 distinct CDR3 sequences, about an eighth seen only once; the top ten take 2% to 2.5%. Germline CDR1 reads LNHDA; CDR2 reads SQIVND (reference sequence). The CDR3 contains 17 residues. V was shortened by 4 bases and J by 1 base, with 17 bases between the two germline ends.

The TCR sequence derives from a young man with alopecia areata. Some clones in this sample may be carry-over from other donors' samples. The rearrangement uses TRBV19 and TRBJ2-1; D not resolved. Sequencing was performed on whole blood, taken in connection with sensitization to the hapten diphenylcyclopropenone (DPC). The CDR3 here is CASSTRGPSVSYNEQFF. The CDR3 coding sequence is TGTGCCAGTAGTACCCGTGGGCCGTCCGTTTCCTACAATGAGCAGTTCTTC.